The clone carrying this T cell receptor beta chain showed up many times. Indicated time point: newly diagnosed GD, antithyroid drugs for less than 3 months. PBMCs were the source of the RNA used for TCR sequencing. This sample was included in a study of regulatory T cells in long-lasting Graves disease. For TCR beta, libraries came from iRepertoire HTBI primers and Arm-PCR of CDR3 regions. MiXCR was run by TCRdb on the multiplex PCR reads, yielding one entry per CDR3 protein. The sample holds approximately 440,000 distinct CDR3 sequences, 16% seen once. V shed 11 bases, J shed 3 bases, and the junction held 18 bases outside the gene matches. CDR3 length: 16 residues. The same data also contributed to another study, on T cells in Graves' hyperthyroidism and ophthalmopathy.

The sample consisted of peripheral blood mononuclear cells (PBMCs), taken at new diagnosis, from a patient treated with antithyroid drugs. The chain has TRBV12-3 or TRBV12-4 and TRBJ1-1, with TRBD1 identical over 7 bases. The receptor's source is a middle-aged man with Graves disease. The chain's CDR3 is CAVKKGALATYTEAFF. As DNA, the CDR3 is TGTGCCGTTAAAAAGGGGGCGCTGGCTACGTACACTGAAGCTTTCTTT.